The 27 T cell receptor beta chains presented below share a single source sample, sequenced in a study of human T cells and chemical hapten exposure (dated by TCRdb to the early 2020s). The sample's time point label, in plain terms: pre-sensitization, week 0. Read against the paper, the sample's treatment or condition label means: therapeutic diphenylcyclopropenone sensitization with weekly scalp DPC. Libraries were built with RACE. Sequencing relied on a NextSeq 500. Through fastp at Q25 and MiXCR, TCRdb rebuilt clones from the public reads, retaining in-frame beta chains. Rows merge per CDR3 protein into single entries with the most common DNA and genes. Within this sample are around 56,000 distinct CDR3 sequences, with roughly a tenth of them counted one time only. The top ten constitute 9.6% of the sample. The sequences come from whole blood, collected in connection with sensitization to the hapten diphenylcyclopropenone (DPC). These receptors were collected from a man aged 40-49 years with alopecia areata. Some clones in this sample may be carry-over from other donors' samples.

This clonotype came up once. V usage is TRBV7-2 and J usage is TRBJ1-5; D remains unclear. V lost 2 bases and J lost 4, with 9 bases in between. The CDR3 covers 14 residues. Germline V gives CDR1 SGHTA, CDR2 FQGNSA. The CDR3 here is CASSLTRNNQPQHF. Written as DNA, the CDR3 is TGTGCCAGCAGCTTAACAAGGAATAATCAGCCCCAGCATTTT.

The chain couples TRBV25-1 to TRBJ2-7, with a tentative D call TRBD1 (5 bases). Germline V gene lookup returns CDR1 MGHDK and CDR2 SYGVNS. Between the trimmed V and J ends, which lost 3 bases and 2 bases, there was a span of 11 bases. The CDR3 extends over 14 amino acids. The CDR3 sequence is CASSELGAAYEQYF. The CDR3 DNA follows: TGTGCCAGCAGTGAGCTTGGGGCCGCCTACGAGCAGTACTTC.

In this sample, this clonotype turned up a few times. The chain employs TRBV28 and TRBJ1-1; tentatively, D is TRBD1 (5 bases). V shed 3 bases and J shed 12 bases, with 11 bases lying between them. Germline V CDR1 and CDR2: MDHEN, SYDVKM. CDR3 length: 11 residues. The CDR3 loop reads CASSFFRGTFF. The CDR3 region has the DNA TGTGCCAGCAGTTTCTTTAGGGGAACTTTCTTT.

This clonotype was picked up one time. This rearrangement joins TRBV11-1 to TRBJ2-2, with 7 bases that match TRBD2. The CDR3 spans 16 residues. Germline V gene lookup returns CDR1 SGHAT and CDR2 FQDESV (reference sequence). V shed 5 bases and J 5 bases; nucleotides not matched to a gene: 11. CDR3 loop: CASSPGRGAMTGELFF. Written as DNA, the CDR3 is TGTGCCAGCAGCCCAGGGAGGGGCGCGATGACCGGGGAGCTGTTTTTT.

Many counts were recorded for this clonotype. The chain recombines TRBV9 with TRBJ1-4; 7 positions match TRBD1. There are 15 residues in the CDR3. The ends lost 4 bases at V and 0 bases at J; junction bases unmatched: 3. Germline CDR1 reads SGDLS; CDR2 reads YYNGEE. CDR3 residues: CASSSGQATNEKLFF. CDR3 sequence (DNA): TGTGCCAGCAGCTCCGGACAGGCAACTAATGAAAAACTGTTTTTT.

This clonotype was counted ten times or more. The rearrangement uses TRBV7-9 and TRBJ1-1, with D hard to call. CDR1 is SEHNR, CDR2 FQNEAQ, per germline (reference sequence). This CDR3 spans 16 amino acids. V was cut by 2 bases and J by 1 base, with 14 bases left in between. In nucleotides, the CDR3 is TGTGCCAGCAGCTTATCAAGGTCCCCAGAGAACACTGAAGCTTTCTTT. Protein sequence: CASSLSRSPENTEAFF.

There are many counts of this clonotype. The V call is TRBV9, the J call TRBJ2-7; D is possibly TRBD2 (5 bases). The CDR3 is made up of 14 amino acids. The V end was cut by 4 bases, the J end by 5 bases, with 16 bases between. CDR1 SGDLS and CDR2 YYNGEE come from the germline V gene. The CDR3 region has the DNA TGTGCCAGCAGCCCCCTTGGCGTGAGGGACGAGCAGTACTTC. Translating gives CASSPLGVRDEQYF.

This clonotype was recorded many times. The J gene is TRBJ2-7, the V gene TRBV6-4, with 9 bases fitting TRBD2. V shed 3 bases, J shed 0 bases, and the junction held 3 bases outside the gene matches. CDR3 length: 15 residues. Germline V lookup: CDR1 MRHNA, CDR2 SNTAGT. CDR3 nucleotide sequence: TGTGCCAGCAGTGAAGGTAGCGGGAGCTCCTACGAGCAGTACTTC. It yields the protein CASSEGSGSSYEQYF.

The chain carries TRBV20-1 and TRBJ2-3; D is tentatively TRBD1 or TRBD2 (5 bases each). V was cut by 6 bases and J by 4 bases, with 17 bases left in between. The CDR3 length is 14 residues. The V gene's germline CDR1 is DFQATT and CDR2 SNEGSKA (reference sequence). CDR3 bases: TGCAGTGCCGTCGGCAGGGCCGGGGCAGATACGCAGTATTTT. It codes for CSAVGRAGADTQYF.

This clonotype was seen a few times. This chain joins TRBV4-1 and TRBJ1-1, with 8 bases identical to TRBD1. Germline values: CDR1 MGHRA, CDR2 YSYEKL. This CDR3 region has 14 residues. J was trimmed by 11 bases and V by 1 base; bases with no gene match: 9. CDR3 loop: CASSQAGPGQEAFF. CDR3 nucleotide sequence: TGCGCCAGCAGCCAAGCCGGACCGGGACAGGAGGCTTTCTTT.

Only a few counts were recorded for this clonotype. This chain connects TRBV7-8 to TRBJ2-5; D is undetermined. V shed 1 base and J shed 2 bases, with 8 bases lying between them. This CDR3 has 14 residues. The germline V gene encodes CDR1 SGHVS and CDR2 FQNEAQ. The CDR3 sequence: CASSLDRPQETQYF. The CDR3, as DNA: TGTGCCAGCAGCTTAGACAGACCACAAGAGACCCAGTACTTC.

This chain links TRBV24-1 with TRBJ2-2; tentatively, D is TRBD2 (6 bases). Trimming removed 5 bases at V and 6 bases at J, with 9 bases between. Per germline, CDR1 KGHDR and CDR2 SFDVKD. The CDR3 extends over 13 amino acids. CDR3 DNA: TGTGCCACCAGTGTAGCGGCCCCCGGGGAGCTGTTTTTT. Amino acids: CATSVAAPGELFF.

This clonotype was observed at least ten times. This sequence joins TRBV27 and TRBJ1-6; tentative D call: TRBD1 (6 bases). The CDR3 loop spans 14 amino acids. CDR1 MNHEY and CDR2 SMNVEV come from the germline V gene (reference sequence). V lost 7 bases, J lost 7 bases, and 14 bases lay in between. This chain's CDR3 is CASNWGAANSPLHF. As DNA, the CDR3 is TGTGCCAGCAATTGGGGGGCGGCAAATTCACCCCTCCACTTT.

Many counts were recorded for this clonotype. The rearrangement joins TRBV25-1 to TRBJ2-5, with TRBD1 matching over 7 bases. Germline-derived CDR1 and CDR2 are MGHDK and SYGVNS. The CDR3 sequence is 15 residues long. V trimming: 3 bases; J trimming: 2 bases; junction bases outside the gene matches: 6. The CDR3 DNA reads TGTGCCAGCAGTGACCCCGGGACAGCGCAAGAGACCCAGTACTTC. It specifies CASSDPGTAQETQYF.

The genes are TRBV9 and TRBJ2-2; 8 bases agree with TRBD1. Germline V lookup: CDR1 SGDLS, CDR2 YYNGEE. V trimming: 0 bases; J trimming: 0 bases; junction bases outside the gene matches: 1. The CDR3 totals 16 residues. CDR3 nucleotide sequence: TGTGCCAGCAGCGTAGGACAGGGGACGAACACCGGGGAGCTGTTTTTT. This codes for CASSVGQGTNTGELFF. Supplemented by reference TRBV9 and TRBJ2-2, the full variable domain reads DSGVTQTPKHLITATGQRVTLRCSPRSGDLSVYWYQQSLDQGLQFLIQYYNGEERAKGNILERFSAQQFPDLHSELNLSSLELGDSALYFCASSVGQGTNTGELFFGEGSRLTVL.

This clonotype was seen a few times. The rearrangement joins TRBV3-1 to TRBJ2-7, with 7 bases identical to TRBD1. The germline V gene encodes CDR1 LGHDT and CDR2 YNNKEL (reference sequence). The CDR3 has 15 residues. J was trimmed by 0 bases and V by 6 bases; bases with no gene match: 8. CDR3 in amino acids: CASSFDRDPSYEQYF. In nucleotides, the CDR3 is TGTGCCAGCAGTTTTGACAGGGACCCCTCCTACGAGCAGTACTTC.

J is TRBJ2-1 and V is TRBV5-1; TRBD2 agrees at 8 bases. Germline lookup yields CDR1 SGHRS and CDR2 YFSETQ. CDR3 length equals 17 residues. The V and J ends lost 4 bases and 0 bases, in that order; junction bases with no gene match: 9. In DNA, the CDR3 is TGCGCCAGCAGCCCCCTCGGCGGGAGGAGCTCCTACAATGAGCAGTTCTTC. The encoded protein is CASSPLGGRSSYNEQFF. Supplemented by reference TRBV5-1 and TRBJ2-1, the full variable domain reads KAGVTQTPRYLIKTRGQQVTLSCSPISGHRSVSWYQQTPGQGLQFLFEYFSETQRNKGNFPGRFSGRQFSNSRSEMNVSTLELGDSALYLCASSPLGGRSSYNEQFFGPGTRLTVL.

This clonotype was observed at least ten times. This chain joins TRBV6-2 or TRBV6-3 and TRBJ2-1; D perhaps matches TRBD2 (5 bases). V dropped 6 bases and J dropped 0 bases, with 12 bases sitting between them. CDR1 and CDR2 (germline): MNHEY, SVGEGT. The CDR3 loop spans 15 amino acids. CDR3 coding DNA: TGTGCCAGCAGCCAGAGGGAAAGCTCCTACAATGAGCAGTTCTTC. It codes for CASSQRESSYNEQFF.

This clonotype was observed a handful of times. The genes are TRBV11-2 and TRBJ2-7; perhaps TRBD1 as D (5 bases). Germline V gene lookup returns CDR1 SGHAT and CDR2 FQNNGV. V was clipped by 6 bases and J by 5 bases, with 14 bases between them. The CDR3 consists of 13 residues. For the CDR3, the DNA is TGTGCCAGCAGTCGACAGACCTACGACGAGCAGTACTTC. This encodes CASSRQTYDEQYF.

A remark on this clonotype: One end of the junction fails to match germline, which may point to a read error. CDR3 sequence reads: CASSDGGRDRPLHF. DNA of the CDR3: TGTGCAAGCAGCGACGGCGGTCGCGATCGCCCCCTCCACTTT. V is TRBV7-2 and J is TRBJ1-6; unclear D gene. CDR3 length: 14 residues. Germline V gives CDR1 SGHTA, CDR2 FQGNSA.

This clonotype was recorded many times. The chain employs TRBV7-8 and TRBJ2-1, with 7 bases that match TRBD2. Germline CDR1 SGHVS, CDR2 FQNEAQ. V lost 3 bases and J lost 3; bases outside the gene matches: 5. The CDR3 is made up of 15 amino acids. This CDR3 is CASSLREGGYNEQFF. The CDR3 DNA follows: TGTGCCAGCAGCTTGAGGGAGGGAGGCTACAATGAGCAGTTCTTC.

The chain couples TRBV19 to TRBJ2-1; 10 nucleotides match TRBD2. The V gene's germline CDR1 is LNHDA and CDR2 SQIVND (reference sequence). Losses at the gene ends were 3 bases for V and 7 bases for J; bases not matched to a gene: 12. CDR3 length: 17 residues. The CDR3 region has the DNA TGTGCCAGTAGTATTGGAAGCGGGAGGGGCCTAGCTAATGAGCAGTTCTTC. Encoded protein: CASSIGSGRGLANEQFF. The full variable domain, its missing parts supplied by reference TRBV19 and TRBJ2-1, is DGGITQSPKYLFRKEGQNVTLSCEQNLNHDAMYWYRQDPGQGLRLIYYSQIVNDFQKGDIAEGYSVSREKKESFPLTVTSAQKNPTAFYLCASSIGSGRGLANEQFFGPGTRLTVL.

This clonotype was seen more than once but under ten times. The rearrangement joins TRBV27 to TRBJ1-5; 8 positions agree with TRBD1. The CDR3 has 17 amino acids. In germline, CDR1 is MNHEY, CDR2 SMNVEV (reference sequence). V shed 4 bases, J shed 2 bases, and the junction held 10 bases outside the gene matches. The CDR3 DNA sequence: TGTGCCAGCAGTTCAATCCAGGGGGCACGCGGCAATCAGCCCCAGCATTTT. This codes for CASSSIQGARGNQPQHF.

This rearrangement joins TRBV28 to TRBJ2-4; 9 nucleotides align to TRBD1. J lost 1 base, V lost 6 bases, and 7 bases had no gene match. In germline, CDR1 is MDHEN, CDR2 SYDVKM. CDR3 size: 16 residues. In DNA, the CDR3 is TGTGCCAGCAGCACAGGGGGCTCATGGGCCAAAAACATTCAGTACTTC. Encoded protein: CASSTGGSWAKNIQYF. The whole variable domain, filled in from reference TRBV28 and TRBJ2-4, reads DVKVTQSSRYLVKRTGEKVFLECVQDMDHENMFWYRQDPGLGLRLIYFSYDVKMKEKGDIPEGYSVSREKKERFSLILESASTNQTSMYLCASSTGGSWAKNIQYFGAGTRLSVL.

This clonotype appeared a few times. This rearrangement joins TRBV5-4 to TRBJ2-7, with TRBD2 matching 7 bases. The ends lost 1 base at V and 2 bases at J; junction bases unmatched: 6. Germline CDR1 is SGHNT and CDR2 is YYREEE (reference sequence). The CDR3 is 15 amino acids. Here the CDR3 reads CASSLRSGGTYEQYF. CDR3 coding DNA: TGTGCCAGCAGCTTGAGGTCGGGAGGCACCTACGAGCAGTACTTC.

In its sample, this clonotype was seen a few times. J is TRBJ2-7 and V is TRBV5-1; unclear D gene. CDR1 is SGHRS, CDR2 YFSETQ, per germline. V lost 0 bases to trimming and J lost 7 bases, with 11 bases between them. This CDR3 region has 13 residues. CDR3: CASSLDPSREQYF. The CDR3 DNA is TGCGCCAGCAGCTTGGACCCCTCACGGGAGCAGTACTTC. Based on the CDR3 plus reference TRBV5-1 and TRBJ2-7, the full variable domain is KAGVTQTPRYLIKTRGQQVTLSCSPISGHRSVSWYQQTPGQGLQFLFEYFSETQRNKGNFPGRFSGRQFSNSRSEMNVSTLELGDSALYLCASSLDPSREQYFGPGTRLTVT.

This clonotype was counted a few times. The chain carries TRBV5-1 and TRBJ2-7, with TRBD1 identical over 9 bases. CDR3 size: 16 residues. Germline V gives CDR1 SGHRS, CDR2 YFSETQ. Germline trimming cut 0 bases from V and 2 bases from J; bases unmatched to any gene: 6. The CDR3 region has the DNA TGCGCCAGCAGCTTGGCCCGGACAGGGGCAGCCTACGAGCAGTACTTC. Translating gives CASSLARTGAAYEQYF.